This T cell receptor beta chain was identified during a study of circulating CD8 cells and anti-PD-1 response in melanoma. Overall study: Non-responders showed stable or progressive disease; responders showed complete or partial response. Study-wide points: Patients included both untreated and previously treated individuals.

From live CD3+CD8+TCRalphabeta+ cells, four PD-1 and/or TIGIT subsets were sorted. In germline, CDR1 is MDHEN, CDR2 SYDVKM. The CDR3 loop spans 11 amino acids. V was shortened by 5 bases and J by 3 bases, with 5 bases between the two germline ends. TCR libraries were prepared from approximately 15 ng of total RNA with the QIAseq Immune Repertoire TCR panel. One entry per CDR3 protein results from TCRdb running MiXCR on the reads. The sample lists a few hundred distinct CDR3 sequences; 6.2% were seen once. By share, this clonotype ranks as large. Its specificity is unknown. The sequence derives from a human donor with melanoma. V usage is TRBV28 and J usage is TRBJ2-7; D gene uncertain. The sequenced sample was CD8+ T cells from PBMCs, obtained at baseline or after one month of anti-PD-1 therapy (not recorded which). The CDR3 here is CASSPLYEQYF. CDR3 bases: TGTGCCAGCAGTCCACTCTACGAGCAGTACTTC.